This T cell receptor (beta chain) emerged from a study of OX40 agonist ivuxolimab in advanced cancers. Study at large: Ivuxolimab, an agonistic anti-OX40 (CD134) antibody, was given to patients. Mean age about 60 years, range about 20 to 90; 82.7% male.

Using immunoSEQ multiplex PCR, the repertoire was profiled, and TCRdb retains in-frame clones only, with some absent. The sample holds approximately 100,000 clones; approximately 90% are singletons and the top ten take approximately 0.31%. In the case of this clone: Its target is not known.

The CDR3 runs 14 residues. V was trimmed by 1 base and J by 5 bases, leaving 11 bases between them. Germline assignment: CDR1 SGHTA and CDR2 FQGNSA. Any history of autoimmune disease or systemic immunosuppression disqualified patients. Findings of the study overall: Dosing at 0.1 to 3.0 mg/kg was accompanied by clonal expansion of CD4+ and CD8+ blood T cells by week 6.

The receptor was derived from an adult with an advanced solid tumor such as melanoma, head and neck, liver or kidney cancer. This material consisted of CD4+ or CD8+ T cells sorted from blood, taken in a trial of the OX40 agonist ivuxolimab. This chain connects TRBV7-2 to TRBJ2-5; D is undetermined. The CDR3 region has the DNA TGTGCCAGCAGCTTAGGGTCAGTATGGGAGACCCAGTACTTC. Protein: CASSLGSVWETQYF.